This T cell receptor beta chain was sequenced in a study of human T cells and chemical hapten exposure. Trimming cost V 2 bases and J 3 bases; bases outside gene matches: 9. CDR3 length equals 18 residues. Germline CDR1 and CDR2: ENHRY and SYGVKD. Regarding time point: patch test 2, 6 weeks after DPC sensitization. Documented treatment: therapeutic diphenylcyclopropenone sensitization with weekly scalp DPC. TCRdb reanalysed the RACE reads using MiXCR and keeps one entry per CDR3 protein. This sample yields about 400,000 distinct CDR3 sequences, of which around 6% are seen a single time; around 5.8% belongs to the top ten. Many counts were recorded for this clonotype.

The V call is TRBV10-3, the J call TRBJ2-1, with 11 bases matching TRBD2. The sequences come from whole blood, collected in connection with sensitization to the hapten diphenylcyclopropenone (DPC). This receptor was taken from a woman aged 18-29 years with alopecia areata. Some clones in this sample may be carry-over from other donors' samples. Here the CDR3 DNA reads TGTGCCATCAGTGAGAGTCTAGCGGGGGGCTTCCTCTACAATGAGCAGTTCTTC. It yields the protein CAISESLAGGFLYNEQFF.